These 14 T cell receptor beta chains originate from one sample sequenced in a study of Graves' ophthalmopathy and Graves' hyperthyroidism (dated 2018 in TCRdb). The instrument given in TCRdb is Illumina HiSeq 2000. For repertoire sequencing, the TCR beta CDR3 regions were amplified from RNA transcripts. The first round was an RT-PCR using HTBI primers with the Qiagen OneStep RT-PCR kit, and this first round was followed by a second-round multiplex PCR, then size selection and purification. TCRdb's own reprocessing of the public reads used fastp at Q25 and MiXCR and kept productive beta chains. Each record represents a unique CDR3 protein, reported with the most common genes and DNA among its rows. Within this sample are roughly 610,000 distinct CDR3 sequences, with approximately 21% of them counted one time only. The top ten hold approximately 7% of the sample. Sequences were obtained from peripheral blood. The receptors were sampled from a woman younger than 30 with stable Graves' hyperthyroidism. Some clones in this sample may be carry-over from other donors' samples. Donor details come from another sample of the same person, matched by shared clones.

V is TRBV7-6 and J is TRBJ2-5; D call uncertain. Germline CDR1 reads SGHVS; CDR2 reads FNYEAQ. This CDR3 comprises 13 residues. Trimming took off 6 bases at V and 5 bases at J, with 13 bases between the two ends. As DNA, the CDR3 is TGTGCCAGCAGTAAAGTCGAAAGGGAGACCCAGTACTTC. Protein: CASSKVERETQYF.

Ten or more counts support this clonotype. The rearrangement joins TRBV11-1 to TRBJ1-1, with TRBD1 as a possible D gene (5 bases). The CDR3 has 17 residues. V was clipped by 0 bases and J by 0 bases, with 14 bases between them. Germline V CDR1 and CDR2: SGHAT, FQDESV (reference sequence). CDR3 sequence: CASSLAVEGFVNTEAFF. The CDR3 DNA is TGTGCCAGCAGCTTAGCAGTGGAGGGGTTCGTGAACACTGAAGCTTTCTTT.

This clonotype was observed many times. The rearrangement links TRBV3-1 to TRBJ2-5; TRBD1 matches at 8 bases. V lost 0 bases and J lost 5; bases outside the gene matches: 5. The germline CDR1 and CDR2 sequences are LGHDT and YNNKEL (reference sequence). CDR3 length equals 15 residues. This CDR3 reads CASSQEQGDGETQYF. CDR3 nucleotides: TGTGCCAGCAGCCAAGAACAGGGGGACGGGGAGACCCAGTACTTC.

This clonotype was seen more than once but under ten times. The rearrangement uses TRBV3-1 and TRBJ2-7, with D tentatively TRBD1 or TRBD2 (5 bases each). The CDR3 has 13 residues. CDR1 is LGHDT and CDR2 is YNNKEL in the germline V gene (reference sequence). V lost 4 bases, J lost 2 bases, and 9 bases lay in between. The CDR3 DNA reads as TGTGCCAGCAGCCGAAGGGGACCCTACGAGCAGTACTTC. Amino acid sequence: CASSRRGPYEQYF.

This chain joins TRBV24-1 and TRBJ2-5; 9 nucleotides line up with TRBD1. Per the germline V gene, CDR1 is KGHDR and CDR2 is SFDVKD. CDR3 length: 14 amino acids. V was clipped by 1 base and J by 8 bases; unmatched bases: 4. The CDR3 loop reads CATSDFRDRVTQYF. The CDR3 DNA reads as TGTGCCACCAGTGATTTCAGGGACAGGGTTACCCAGTACTTC.

This chain links TRBV28 with TRBJ1-6; no clear D. CDR1 is MDHEN, CDR2 SYDVKM, per germline. Trimming shortened V by 2 bases and J by 5 bases, and 7 bases separated the two germline ends. The CDR3 loop spans 14 amino acids. CDR3 loop: CASSLPRNNSPLHF. The CDR3 coding sequence is TGTGCCAGCAGTTTACCCAGAAATAATTCACCCCTCCACTTT.

This clonotype was counted at least ten times. The CDR3 is CASSLSKGGYGYTF. The CDR3 nucleotides are TGTGCCAGCAGTTTATCGAAGGGGGGCTATGGCTACACCTTC. The chain employs TRBV27 and TRBJ1-2; possibly TRBD1 for D (6 bases). CDR1 is MNHEY, CDR2 SMNVEV, per germline (reference sequence). CDR3 length equals 14 residues. V gave up 0 bases and J gave up 4 bases, with 9 bases separating them.

There are many counts of this clonotype. The chain is built from TRBV30 and TRBJ2-7; weak D call: TRBD1 (6 bases). Trimming left V 0 bases short and J 0 bases short, with 21 bases between. The CDR3 runs to 18 residues. Germline values: CDR1 GTSNPN, CDR2 SVGIG (reference sequence). In DNA, the CDR3 is TGTGCCTGGAGTGTACACAAAGGCGATTTAGGGGGCTCCTACGAGCAGTACTTC. Its translation is CAWSVHKGDLGGSYEQYF.

The table lists this clonotype with many counts. The chain carries TRBV11-3 and TRBJ1-6; no definite D call. Trimming removed 5 bases at V and 8 bases at J, with 10 bases between. This CDR3 region has 13 residues. From germline, CDR1 is SGHNT and CDR2 YENEEA. The CDR3 region has the DNA TGTGCCAGCAGCCTAAATCGGGATTCACCCCTCCACTTT. It encodes CASSLNRDSPLHF.

This clonotype was recorded many times. The gene calls are TRBV6-2 or TRBV6-3 and TRBJ2-7; the match to TRBD1 covers 9 bases. This CDR3 has 15 residues. V trimming: 5 bases; J trimming: 7 bases; junction bases outside the gene matches: 12. The V gene's germline CDR1 is MNHEY and CDR2 SVGEGT. The DNA for the CDR3 is TGTGCCAGCAGTAAGAGCGGACAGGGGCTCTGGGAGCAGTACTTC. Its translation: CASSKSGQGLWEQYF.

This clonotype was recorded at least ten times. This chain joins TRBV7-9 and TRBJ2-7, with a weak D call TRBD2 (6 bases). The length of the CDR3 is 15 residues. Trimming stripped 5 bases from V and 6 bases from J, with 20 bases between. The germline gives CDR1 SEHNR, CDR2 FQNEAQ (reference sequence). As DNA, the CDR3 is TGTGCCAGCAGCCCGTGGGCGGGGAGCAACTCCGAGCAGTACTTC. Translation gives CASSPWAGSNSEQYF.

The chain combines TRBV12-3 or TRBV12-4 with TRBJ1-1, with D hard to call. Deletions cut 6 bases from V and 0 bases from J, with 11 bases between. CDR3 length equals 14 residues. Here the CDR3 reads CASSRSEMNTEAFF. The CDR3 DNA reads as TGTGCCAGCAGCCGATCAGAGATGAACACTGAAGCTTTCTTT.

This clonotype has ten or more counts. The chain combines TRBV7-2 with TRBJ2-7; TRBD1 matches at 9 bases. Trimming cost V 5 bases and J 7 bases; bases outside gene matches: 9. The CDR3 extends over 14 amino acids. The germline V gene encodes CDR1 SGHTA and CDR2 FQGNSA. The CDR3 reads CASSLGTGNREQYF. In nucleotides, the CDR3 is TGTGCCAGCAGCCTCGGGACAGGGAATCGGGAGCAGTACTTC.

This clonotype was detected many times. The rearrangement joins TRBV7-2 to TRBJ2-7; 8 positions agree with TRBD2. The CDR3 runs 15 residues. The trim removed 1 base at V and 3 bases at J, leaving 5 bases unmatched. The germline CDR1 and CDR2 sequences are SGHTA and FQGNSA. The CDR3 spells CASSLGAGGNYEQYF. The CDR3 DNA sequence: TGTGCCAGCAGCTTAGGGGCGGGGGGTAACTACGAGCAGTACTTC.